A single sample gave rise to the 21 T cell receptor beta chains below, sequenced in a study of cytomegalovirus exposure and HLA in healthy donors. Researchers ran the PCR with 60 Vbeta and 13 Jbeta primers. TCRdb's copy holds only in-frame clones and misses some; the assay was immunoSEQ multiplex PCR. The profile shows roughly 200,000 clones, roughly 85% of them singletons. Input material: PBMCs. Receptor source: a woman between 50 and 59 years old in good health and CMV-seronegative.

The V call is TRBV19, the J call TRBJ2-7; 9 bases agree with TRBD1. After removal of 3 bases from V and 2 bases from J, the junction contained 5 bases not matched to a gene. The CDR3 consists of 15 residues. Germline V gene sequence: CDR1 LNHDA, CDR2 SQIVND (reference sequence). As DNA, the CDR3 is TGTGCCAGTAGTATCAAGGACAGGGGCCCCTACGAGCAGTACTTC. Its translation: CASSIKDRGPYEQYF.

This clone appeared a few times. The V and J genes are TRBV6-5 and TRBJ2-7, with 9 nucleotides matching TRBD1. CDR3 length: 14 residues. Unmatched junction bases numbered 4, after V lost 6 bases and J lost 1 base. The germline V gene has CDR1 MNHEY and CDR2 SVGAGI. The CDR3 reads CASRGQGNSYEQYF. The CDR3 nucleotides read TGTGCCAGCAGAGGACAGGGGAATTCCTACGAGCAGTACTTC.

This clone was recorded a few times. DNA for the CDR3: TGCGCCAGCTCAGAGGGGAGGGCTGGACAGCCCCAGCATTTT. As protein: CASSEGRAGQPQHF. The chain uses TRBV10-1 and TRBJ1-5, with a tentative D call TRBD1 (5 bases). In germline, CDR1 is WNHNN, CDR2 SYGVQD (reference sequence). The CDR3 runs 14 residues. Deletions cut 8 bases from V and 7 bases from J, with 18 bases between.

This chain links TRBV10-3 with TRBJ1-5, with TRBD1 identical over 9 bases. The CDR3 length is 15 residues. Trimming removed 3 bases from V and 2 bases from J; junction bases left unmatched: 2. Germline V gene sequence: CDR1 ENHRY, CDR2 SYGVKD. CDR3 DNA: TGTGCCATCAGTGAAAGGACAGGGGGCAATCAGCCCCAGCATTTT. As protein: CAISERTGGNQPQHF.

CDR3 coding DNA: TGTGCTAGTGGTTTGGCACAGAATCAGCCCCAGCATTTT. Its translation is CASGLAQNQPQHF. This chain uses TRBV12-5 with TRBJ1-5; D gene unclear. Germline V lookup: CDR1 LGHNT, CDR2 FRNRAP. V lost 1 base to trimming and J lost 4 bases, with 5 bases between them. This CDR3 is built from 13 residues. The entire variable domain, with the rest obtained from reference TRBV12-5 and TRBJ1-5, is as follows: DARVTQTPRHKVTEMGQEVTMRCQPILGHNTVFWYRQTMMQGLELLAYFRNRAPLDDSGMPKDRFSAEMPDATLATLKIQPSEPRDSAVYFCASGLAQNQPQHFGDGTRLSIL.

The chain employs TRBV11-2 and TRBJ2-1; a possible D gene is TRBD2 (7 bases). Trimming took off 5 bases at V and 3 bases at J, with 17 bases between the two ends. Germline CDR1 SGHAT, CDR2 FQNNGV. This CDR3 contains 16 residues. Written as DNA, the CDR3 is TGTGCCAGCAGCGGTACAGGGACTATTAGCTACAATGAGCAGTTCTTC. It specifies CASSGTGTISYNEQFF.

The V gene is TRBV30, the J gene TRBJ2-7; TRBD2 aligns across 15 bases. With V trimmed by 7 bases and J by 4 bases, 5 bases remained unmatched. From germline, CDR1 is GTSNPN and CDR2 SVGIG (reference sequence). The CDR3 spans 14 residues. CDR3 nucleotides: TGTGCCTCCGGACTAGCGGGAGGGTTATACGAGCAGTACTTC. Amino acid sequence: CASGLAGGLYEQYF.

The chain joins TRBV27 to TRBJ1-2, with 7 bases lining up with TRBD1. Germline loops: CDR1 MNHEY, CDR2 SMNVEV (reference sequence). Losses at the gene ends were 5 bases for V and 5 bases for J; bases not matched to a gene: 2. CDR3 length equals 12 residues. CDR3 in DNA: TGTGCCAGCAGTAAGACAGGGTATGGCTACACCTTC. Its protein is CASSKTGYGYTF.

V gene TRBV11-2 combines with J gene TRBJ1-1; a possible D gene is TRBD1 (6 bases). V was trimmed by 5 bases and J by 4 bases, leaving 23 bases between them. The V gene's germline CDR1 is SGHAT and CDR2 FQNNGV. The CDR3 covers 17 residues. CDR3 nucleotide sequence: TGTGCCAGCAGCACTTTCCGCCACACGGCCAGGGGCACTGAAGCTTTCTTT. Translation: CASSTFRHTARGTEAFF.

This chain uses TRBV5-1 with TRBJ2-7; 9 nucleotides line up with TRBD1. The germline gives CDR1 SGHRS, CDR2 YFSETQ. V trimming: 4 bases; J trimming: 2 bases; junction bases outside the gene matches: 7. This CDR3 is built from 15 residues. CDR3 residues: CASSVDGTGTYEQYF. CDR3 in DNA: TGCGCCAGCAGCGTCGACGGGACAGGGACCTACGAGCAGTACTTC.

This clone was picked up one time. The chain is built from TRBV10-1 and TRBJ2-1; TRBD2 matches at 12 bases. CDR3 size: 15 residues. Per the germline V gene, CDR1 is WNHNN and CDR2 is SYGVQD (reference sequence). V shed 4 bases, J shed 4 bases, and the junction held 2 bases outside the gene matches. The CDR3 loop is CASSGTSGTYNEQFF. CDR3 nucleotide sequence: TGCGCCAGCAGTGGGACTAGCGGGACATACAATGAGCAGTTCTTC.

With regard to this clone: The germline gene is not matched at one end of the junction; a read error may be the cause. The chain combines TRBV6-5 with TRBJ1-5, with 7 bases fitting TRBD1. Germline V gene sequence: CDR1 MNHEY, CDR2 SVGAGI. The CDR3 spans 15 residues. The CDR3 region has the DNA TGTGCCAGCAGTTACTCGACAGGGAATAAACCAGAAGTGTATTTT. Protein sequence: CASSYSTGNKPEVYF.

The chain has TRBV9 and TRBJ2-7, with 9 bases lining up with TRBD2. V shed 4 bases and J 4 bases; nucleotides not matched to a gene: 12. Per the germline V gene, CDR1 is SGDLS and CDR2 is YYNGEE. The CDR3 contains 16 residues. The CDR3, as DNA: TGTGCCAGCAGCCCCCGACCGGGACTAGCATCTTACGAGCAGTACTTC. Protein product: CASSPRPGLASYEQYF.

The V call is TRBV30, the J call TRBJ2-7; TRBD2 matches at 8 bases. After removal of 1 base from V and 4 bases from J, the junction contained 12 bases not matched to a gene. The CDR3 is 16 amino acids. CDR1 and CDR2 from the germline V gene are GTSNPN and SVGIG (reference sequence). This chain's CDR3 is CAWSGVFSGTLYEQYF. CDR3 nucleotides: TGTGCCTGGAGTGGGGTCTTTAGCGGGACCCTTTACGAGCAGTACTTC.

The chain joins TRBV5-1 to TRBJ2-1; D possibly corresponds to TRBD2 (6 bases). CDR3 length: 15 amino acids. Germline assignment: CDR1 SGHRS and CDR2 YFSETQ. The V gene lost 0 bases and the J gene lost 4 bases, with 11 bases spanning the gap. The CDR3 nucleotides read TGCGCCAGCAGCTTGGCCCCCCGGGGGTACAATGAGCAGTTCTTC. As protein: CASSLAPRGYNEQFF. Full variable domain (outside the CDR3, taken from reference TRBV5-1 and TRBJ2-1): KAGVTQTPRYLIKTRGQQVTLSCSPISGHRSVSWYQQTPGQGLQFLFEYFSETQRNKGNFPGRFSGRQFSNSRSEMNVSTLELGDSALYLCASSLAPRGYNEQFFGPGTRLTVL.

The rearrangement links TRBV7-2 to TRBJ2-3; 7 bases line up with TRBD1. Per the germline V gene, CDR1 is SGHTA and CDR2 is FQGNSA. This CDR3 is 16 amino acids long. The V and J ends lost 1 base and 2 bases, in that order; junction bases with no gene match: 6. CDR3 nucleotide sequence: TGTGCCAGCAGCTTAGGGGCAGGGGGACCCACAGATACGCAGTATTTT. Its translation is CASSLGAGGPTDTQYF.

The chain couples TRBV6-6 to TRBJ1-1; no reliable D call. Trimming stripped 5 bases from V and 0 bases from J, with 7 bases between. The CDR3 loop spans 13 amino acids. From germline, CDR1 is MNHNY and CDR2 SVGAGI (reference sequence). The CDR3: CASSREMNTEAFF. CDR3 DNA: TGTGCCAGCAGTAGAGAGATGAACACTGAAGCTTTCTTT.

The chain joins TRBV7-9 to TRBJ2-7, with 8 bases that match TRBD1. The J segment lost 7 bases and the V segment lost 3 bases, leaving 5 bases of the junction unmatched. The CDR3 length is 13 residues. In germline, CDR1 is SEHNR, CDR2 FQNEAQ (reference sequence). As DNA, the CDR3 is TGTGCCAGCAGCTTGGTCAGGGGGCTTGAGCAGTACTTC. Translated, it gives CASSLVRGLEQYF.

The V and J genes are TRBV28 and TRBJ2-6, with D hard to call. V lost 4 bases and J lost 0, with 7 bases in between. CDR3 length: 15 residues. Germline lookup yields CDR1 MDHEN and CDR2 SYDVKM. The CDR3 DNA reads TGTGCCAGCAGTTCCCCTAACTCTGGGGCCAACGTCCTGACTTTC. It codes for CASSSPNSGANVLTF.

This chain links TRBV4-2 with TRBJ2-4; TRBD2 matches 9 bases. The CDR3 covers 16 residues. V was clipped by 1 base and J by 0 bases; unmatched bases: 1. Germline assignment: CDR1 LGHNA and CDR2 YNFKEQ. The CDR3: CASSQAAGGAKNIQYF. The CDR3 DNA sequence: TGTGCCAGCAGCCAAGCAGCGGGAGGAGCCAAAAACATTCAGTACTTC.

The V gene is TRBV7-2, the J gene TRBJ1-4, with 7 positions matching TRBD1. The CDR3 has 15 residues. The germline V gene encodes CDR1 SGHTA and CDR2 FQGNSA. The V and J ends lost 3 bases and 7 bases, in that order; junction bases with no gene match: 8. The CDR3 DNA sequence: TGTGCCAGCAGCTTCGAAGGGACAGTAGGTGAAAAACTGTTTTTT. It specifies CASSFEGTVGEKLFF.